A single TCR beta chain is shown here with its context. Its antigen is not known. Germline CDR1 is SEHNR and CDR2 is FQNEAQ (reference sequence). V lost 2 bases, J lost 0 bases, and 14 bases lay in between. The CDR3 sequence is 17 residues long. The data belong to a study of cytomegalovirus exposure and HLA in healthy donors. Broader study findings: In a later analysis, HLA-associated beta chains showed higher expansion and lower generation probabilities than comparable chains.

The primer mix had 60 Vbeta and 13 Jbeta primers. The repertoire was sequenced with immunoSEQ multiplex PCR; TCRdb's copy has only in-frame clones and lacks some. The sample lists some 200,000 clones; about 80% were seen once. The sample taken for sequencing was PBMCs. The rearrangement links TRBV7-9 to TRBJ1-3, with D possibly TRBD1 on 5 matching bases. The TCR originated in a woman in her thirties or forties in good health and CMV-seronegative. The CDR3 loop reads CASSLNGWGSSGNTIYF. The CDR3 region has the DNA TGTGCCAGCAGCTTAAACGGGTGGGGCAGCTCTGGAAACACCATATATTTT.